A single sample is the source of the 23 T cell receptor beta chains below, sequenced in a study of T cell responses to AZD1222 COVID-19 vaccine. Measured with immunoSEQ multiplex PCR; TCRdb has only the in-frame clones, and not every one. The sample includes roughly 200,000 clones, 85% to 95% of them seen just once. The material was peripheral blood, obtained 28 days after the second dose of the MenACWY control vaccine. The origin of the receptors is an adult who received the MenACWY meningococcal vaccine as a control.

The V and J genes are TRBV18 and TRBJ1-4, with unresolved D. Per germline, CDR1 KGHSH and CDR2 LQKENI. The CDR3 has 13 amino acids. Trimming left V 2 bases short and J 2 bases short, with 3 bases between. CDR3 in amino acids: CASSPGTNEKLFF. CDR3 nucleotide sequence: TGTGCCAGCTCACCAGGGACTAATGAAAAACTGTTTTTT.

The rearrangement links TRBV12-3 or TRBV12-4 to TRBJ1-2; D is unresolved. The CDR3 consists of 13 residues. V lost 3 bases and J lost 1, with 6 bases in between. The chain's CDR3 is CASSFGNNYGYTF. The CDR3 DNA reads as TGTGCCAGCAGTTTTGGGAATAACTATGGCTACACCTTC.

The chain carries TRBV5-1 and TRBJ1-6; a weak D match, TRBD1 (6 bases). Germline CDR1 is SGHRS and CDR2 is YFSETQ. With 5 bases removed from V and 7 bases from J, the gap between germline ends came to 13 bases. The CDR3 runs 14 residues. This CDR3 reads CASRIDRRNSPLHF. As DNA, the CDR3 is TGCGCCAGCAGAATAGACAGGAGAAATTCACCCCTCCACTTT.

This clone has just a few counts. The V call is TRBV19, the J call TRBJ1-1; D is unclear. Germline V CDR1 and CDR2: LNHDA, SQIVND (reference sequence). Trimming took off 3 bases at V and 3 bases at J, with 8 bases between the two ends. This CDR3 contains 13 residues. CDR3 DNA sequence: TGTGCCAGTAGTATTCCTACGGACACTGAAGCTTTCTTT. The encoded protein is CASSIPTDTEAFF.

The chain uses TRBV4-2 and TRBJ2-1; 9 nucleotides align to TRBD2. V shed 3 bases and J 8 bases; nucleotides not matched to a gene: 11. Germline CDR1 LGHNA, CDR2 YNFKEQ. The CDR3 sequence is 16 residues long. The CDR3 reads CASSHGIAGAWDEQFF. CDR3 in DNA: TGTGCCAGCAGCCACGGAATAGCGGGGGCCTGGGATGAGCAGTTCTTC.

This chain links TRBV5-1 with TRBJ2-3; 7 bases agree with TRBD2. The CDR3 runs to 16 residues. Germline V gene data show CDR1 as SGHRS and CDR2 as YFSETQ. J lost 1 base, V lost 4 bases, and 9 bases had no gene match. The CDR3 DNA reads as TGCGCCAGCAGCATGGGGCGGGGGTCTCGCACAGATACGCAGTATTTT. This codes for CASSMGRGSRTDTQYF.

The V call is TRBV5-1, the J call TRBJ1-1; 9 bases agree with TRBD1. The V gene end was trimmed by 4 bases and the J gene end by 11 bases; junction bases not matched to a gene: 15. Looked up from germline, CDR1 is SGHRS and CDR2 is YFSETQ. The CDR3 covers 15 residues. The CDR3 nucleotides read TGCGCCAGCAGCCCGGACAGGGGCGCTATGTTACGGGCTTTCTTT. Residues: CASSPDRGAMLRAFF.

This clone came up once. This chain uses TRBV6-2 or TRBV6-3 with TRBJ2-4, with 12 bases fitting TRBD2. CDR3 length: 15 residues. Germline V lookup: CDR1 MNHEY, CDR2 SVGEGT. The ends lost 2 bases at V and 6 bases at J; junction bases unmatched: 2. As DNA, the CDR3 is TGTGCCAGCAGTTACGTGGGACTAGCGGGAAACATTCAGTACTTC. It specifies CASSYVGLAGNIQYF.

V usage is TRBV5-1 and J usage is TRBJ2-2; 9 bases line up with TRBD1. The CDR3 has 18 amino acids. The V gene's germline CDR1 is SGHRS and CDR2 YFSETQ. V lost 2 bases and J lost 7; bases outside the gene matches: 15. CDR3 in DNA: TGCGCCAGCAGCTTTTTTACTTCCGGGACAGGGAGAATCGGGGAGCTGTTTTTT. Protein product: CASSFFTSGTGRIGELFF.

The J gene is TRBJ1-1, the V gene TRBV28; weak D call: TRBD1 (5 bases). V lost 6 bases, J lost 5 bases, and 16 bases lay in between. Germline values: CDR1 MDHEN, CDR2 SYDVKM. The CDR3 contains 14 residues. The CDR3 protein is CASSRTTGGTEAFF. In DNA, the CDR3 is TGTGCCAGCAGCCGGACCACGGGGGGAACTGAAGCTTTCTTT.

This chain links TRBV7-8 with TRBJ2-1, with a possible D match to TRBD2 (7 bases). Germline values: CDR1 SGHVS, CDR2 FQNEAQ. The CDR3 runs 15 residues. Trimming took 1 base from V and 4 from J, leaving 11 bases between them. The CDR3 loop is CASSLGGGRYNEQFF. The CDR3 coding sequence is TGTGCCAGCAGCTTAGGCGGGGGCCGATACAATGAGCAGTTCTTC.

This chain uses TRBV5-1 with TRBJ2-1; D is possibly TRBD1 (7 bases). Trimming left V 5 bases short and J 4 bases short, with 28 bases between. The CDR3 contains 19 residues. CDR1 is SGHRS and CDR2 is YFSETQ in the germline V gene. The CDR3 spells CASSRGDSQGRATYNEQFF. CDR3 DNA sequence: TGCGCCAGCAGTAGGGGGGACAGCCAGGGTAGAGCCACTTACAATGAGCAGTTCTTC.

The chain couples TRBV12-3 or TRBV12-4 to TRBJ1-3; unclear D gene. This CDR3 contains 13 residues. V was shortened by 2 bases and J by 4 bases, with 6 bases between the two germline ends. DNA for the CDR3: TGTGCCAGCAGTTTAATAGCGGGAAACACCATATATTTT. It codes for CASSLIAGNTIYF.

J is TRBJ1-2 and V is TRBV27; no firm D call. Trimming took off 5 bases at V and 1 base at J, with 11 bases between the two ends. The CDR3 spans 14 residues. Germline V gene data show CDR1 as MNHEY and CDR2 as SMNVEV (reference sequence). DNA of the CDR3: TGTGCCAGCAGTCCGACCCAGTTTAACTATGGCTACACCTTC. Its protein is CASSPTQFNYGYTF.

V usage is TRBV28 and J usage is TRBJ1-6; a weak D match, TRBD1 (5 bases). The CDR3 length is 16 residues. V was cut by 6 bases and J by 5 bases, with 17 bases left in between. The germline CDR1 and CDR2 sequences are MDHEN and SYDVKM. CDR3 in amino acids: CASSPGSPWDNSPLHF. Here the CDR3 DNA reads TGTGCCAGCAGCCCAGGGTCACCTTGGGATAATTCACCCCTCCACTTT.

J is TRBJ1-1 and V is TRBV21-1; the listed D gene, TRBD1, was not tested against the DNA. TRBV21-1 is termed a pseudogene. The CDR3 has 19 residues. This CDR3 is CASSKGKGALVGLDTEAFF. The CDR3 DNA reads as TGTGCCAGCAGCAAAGGGAAGGGGGCGCTTGTTGGGCTGGACACTGAAGCTTTCTTT.

The chain joins TRBV6-1 to TRBJ1-2, with a possible D match to TRBD1 (5 bases). CDR3 length equals 16 residues. CDR1 MNHNS and CDR2 SASEGT come from the germline V gene. Trimming took off 0 bases at V and 4 bases at J, with 15 bases between the two ends. The CDR3 sequence: CASSEARPGKAYGYTF. The DNA of the CDR3 is TGTGCCAGCAGTGAAGCGCGGCCAGGGAAGGCCTATGGCTACACCTTC.

This chain joins TRBV18 and TRBJ2-1, with TRBD1 matching 7 bases. The CDR3 length is 15 residues. Germline V CDR1 and CDR2: KGHSH, LQKENI. Unmatched junction bases numbered 13, after V lost 10 bases and J lost 4 bases. Here the CDR3 reads CATVKDRVGYNEQFF. The CDR3 DNA is TGTGCCACCGTCAAAGACAGGGTGGGGTACAATGAGCAGTTCTTC.

This sequence joins TRBV27 and TRBJ1-5, with TRBD1 matching 7 bases. The CDR3 runs to 15 residues. V lost 5 bases and J lost 3; bases outside the gene matches: 7. Germline V gene sequence: CDR1 MNHEY, CDR2 SMNVEV (reference sequence). The CDR3 DNA sequence: TGTGCCAGCAGTGGGAGGGGGCCCCACAATCAGCCCCAGCATTTT. Translated, it gives CASSGRGPHNQPQHF.

V and J are TRBV5-1 and TRBJ2-5; D may be TRBD1 (5 bases). Looked up from germline, CDR1 is SGHRS and CDR2 is YFSETQ. Trimming shortened V by 0 bases and J by 5 bases, and 14 bases separated the two germline ends. The CDR3 consists of 15 residues. CDR3 sequence reads: CASSLARVSRETQYF. In DNA form, the CDR3 reads TGCGCCAGCAGCTTGGCCAGGGTGAGCAGGGAGACCCAGTACTTC.

The chain joins TRBV29-1 to TRBJ1-1, with 8 bases that match TRBD1. Germline CDR1 reads SQVTM; CDR2 reads ANQGSEA. V was clipped by 6 bases and J by 3 bases; unmatched bases: 6. The CDR3 contains 13 residues. The CDR3 DNA reads as TGCAGCGTCCTCCAGGGGGCGTACACTGAAGCTTTCTTT. Translation gives CSVLQGAYTEAFF. Combining the CDR3 with reference TRBV29-1 and TRBJ1-1 gives the whole variable domain SAVISQKPSRDICQRGTSLTIQCQVDSQVTMMFWYRQQPGQSLTLIATANQGSEATYESGFVIDKFPISRPNLTFSTLTVSNMSPEDSSIYLCSVLQGAYTEAFFGQGTRLTVV.

The genes are TRBV9 and TRBJ1-4; D possibly corresponds to TRBD1 (6 bases). Germline V CDR1 and CDR2: SGDLS, YYNGEE. The CDR3 spans 15 residues. Trimming took 0 bases from V and 4 from J, leaving 10 bases between them. The CDR3 nucleotides read TGTGCCAGCAGCGTAGGTAGGACAGTTAATGAAAAACTGTTTTTT. This encodes CASSVGRTVNEKLFF.

The V call is TRBV12-3 or TRBV12-4, the J call TRBJ2-1, with 11 bases that match TRBD2. V lost 6 bases to trimming and J lost 5 bases; unmatched junction nucleotides: 0. The CDR3 totals 13 residues. The CDR3 DNA reads TGTGCCAGCAGGACTAGCGGGAACAATGAGCAGTTCTTC. Amino acids: CASRTSGNNEQFF.